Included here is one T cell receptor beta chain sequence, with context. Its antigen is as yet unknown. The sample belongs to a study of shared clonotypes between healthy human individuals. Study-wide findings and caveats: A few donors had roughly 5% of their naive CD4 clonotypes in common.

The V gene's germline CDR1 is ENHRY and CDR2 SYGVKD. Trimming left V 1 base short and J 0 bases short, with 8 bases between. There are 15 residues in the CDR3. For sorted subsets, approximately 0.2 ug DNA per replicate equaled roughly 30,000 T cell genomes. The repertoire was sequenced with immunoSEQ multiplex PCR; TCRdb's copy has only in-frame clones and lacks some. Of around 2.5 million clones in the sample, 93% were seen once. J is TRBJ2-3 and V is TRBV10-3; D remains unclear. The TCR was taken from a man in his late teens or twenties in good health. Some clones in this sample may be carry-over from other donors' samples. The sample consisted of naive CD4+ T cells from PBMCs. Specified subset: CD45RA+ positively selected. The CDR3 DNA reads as TGTGCCATCAGTGAGTGGCACTCTAGCACAGATACGCAGTATTTT. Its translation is CAISEWHSSTDTQYF.